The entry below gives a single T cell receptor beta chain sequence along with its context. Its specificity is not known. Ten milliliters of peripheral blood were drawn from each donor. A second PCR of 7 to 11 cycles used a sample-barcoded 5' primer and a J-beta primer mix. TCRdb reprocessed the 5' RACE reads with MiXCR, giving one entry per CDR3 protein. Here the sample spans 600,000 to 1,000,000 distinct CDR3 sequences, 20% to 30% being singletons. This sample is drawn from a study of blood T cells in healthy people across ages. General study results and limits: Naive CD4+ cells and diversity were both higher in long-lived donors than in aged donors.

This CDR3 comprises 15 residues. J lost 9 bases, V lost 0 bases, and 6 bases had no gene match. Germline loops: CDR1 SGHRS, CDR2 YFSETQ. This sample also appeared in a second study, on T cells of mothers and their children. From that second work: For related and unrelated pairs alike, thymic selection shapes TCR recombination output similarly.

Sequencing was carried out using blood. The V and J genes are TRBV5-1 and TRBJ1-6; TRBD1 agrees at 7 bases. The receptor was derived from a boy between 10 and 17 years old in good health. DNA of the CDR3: TGCGCCAGCAGCTTGGGACAGGGTGGGAGTTCACCCCTCCACTTT. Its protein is CASSLGQGGSSPLHF.